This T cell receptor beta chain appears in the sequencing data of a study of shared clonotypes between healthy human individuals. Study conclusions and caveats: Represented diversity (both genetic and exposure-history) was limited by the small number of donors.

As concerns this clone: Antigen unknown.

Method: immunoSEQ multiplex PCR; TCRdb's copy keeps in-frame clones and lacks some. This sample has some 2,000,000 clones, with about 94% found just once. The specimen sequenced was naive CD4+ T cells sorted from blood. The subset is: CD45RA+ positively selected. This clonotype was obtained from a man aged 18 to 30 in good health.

In DNA, the CDR3 is TGTGCCAGCTCACCAACCGGGACAGGGGGATATGGCTACACCTTC. This codes for CASSPTGTGGYGYTF. V usage is TRBV18 and J usage is TRBJ1-2; 11 nucleotides line up with TRBD1. This CDR3 has 15 amino acids. Germline V gives CDR1 KGHSH, CDR2 LQKENI. V trimming: 2 bases; J trimming: 5 bases; junction bases outside the gene matches: 4. The complete variable domain, with remaining parts taken from reference TRBV18 and TRBJ1-2, reads NAGVMQNPRHLVRRRGQEARLRCSPMKGHSHVYWYRQLPEEGLKFMVYLQKENIIDESGMPKERFSAEFPKEGPSILRIQQVVRGDSAAYFCASSPTGTGGYGYTFGSGTRLTVV.